The 4 T cell receptor beta chains in this list originate from one sample, sequenced in a study of blood T cell repertoires in COVID-19. Only in-frame clones appear in the TCRdb table, and some are missing; sequencing was by immunoSEQ multiplex PCR. Among about 310,000 clones listed, over 85% were seen once. What was sequenced was PBMCs or T cells enriched from blood (not recorded which). These receptors originate from a woman aged 30 to 39 who had recovered from COVID-19.

The rearrangement links TRBV5-5 to TRBJ1-1; D might be TRBD1 (6 bases). The ends were cut back, 1 base at V and 0 bases at J, with 19 bases in the middle. This CDR3 has 18 residues. Germline V gene lookup returns CDR1 SGHKS and CDR2 YYEKEE (reference sequence). The CDR3 DNA sequence: TGTGCCAGCAGCTTGTGGACAGCTCTACAACCTCTGAACACTGAAGCTTTCTTT. It encodes CASSLWTALQPLNTEAFF.

This chain connects TRBV10-3 to TRBJ1-5; TRBD1 matches at 11 bases. Trimming took 2 bases from V and 5 from J; bases not matched to a gene: 17. Per the germline V gene, CDR1 is ENHRY and CDR2 is SYGVKD. This CDR3 has 20 residues. CDR3 nucleotide sequence: TGTGCCATCAGTGAGAGGGTATTTGGGACAGGGGGAGAATCCGATCAGCCCCAGCATTTT. Its protein product is CAISERVFGTGGESDQPQHF.

The DNA for the CDR3 is TGTGCCAGCAGCTTAACCGGCCCGGGGGGCGGAACAGATACGCAGTATTTT. Its translation: CASSLTGPGGGTDTQYF. The V call is TRBV7-3, the J call TRBJ2-3, with D possibly matching TRBD2 (7 bases). There are 17 residues in the CDR3. Germline V gives CDR1 SGHTA, CDR2 FQGTGA. The ends were cut back, 0 bases at V and 3 bases at J, with 16 bases in the middle.

The CDR3 sequence is CASSYEGSTDTQYF. In DNA form, the CDR3 reads TGTGCCAGCAGTTACGAGGGTTCCACAGATACGCAGTATTTT. The J gene is TRBJ2-3, the V gene TRBV6-5, with D perhaps matching TRBD2 (5 bases). V gave up 2 bases and J gave up 2 bases, with 8 bases separating them. This CDR3 region has 14 residues. Germline values: CDR1 MNHEY, CDR2 SVGAGI.